The 9 T cell receptor beta chains presented below share a single source sample, sequenced in a study of blood T cell repertoires in COVID-19. Clones were sequenced by immunoSEQ multiplex PCR, and TCRdb holds only the in-frame ones, with some missing. The data hold 200,000 to 250,000 clones, with approximately 80% observed a single time. Specimen: peripheral blood. These receptors all stem from a woman older than 75 with active or convalescent COVID-19.

The chain couples TRBV5-6 to TRBJ2-5; the D is unclear. Looked up from germline, CDR1 is SGHDT and CDR2 is YYEEEE. This CDR3 spans 16 amino acids. The V and J ends lost 4 bases and 3 bases respectively, with 19 bases between them. CDR3 residues: CASSLRQLLVKETQYF. The DNA of the CDR3 is TGTGCCAGCAGCCTTAGACAACTCCTGGTTAAAGAGACCCAGTACTTC. The full variable domain, with the rest looked up from reference TRBV5-6 and TRBJ2-5, is DAGVTQSPTHLIKTRGQQVTLRCSPKSGHDTVSWYQQALGQGPQFIFQYYEEEERQRGNFPDRFSGHQFPNYSSELNVNALLLGDSALYLCASSLRQLLVKETQYFGPGTRLLVL.

This clone has only a few counts. The rearrangement joins TRBV18 to TRBJ1-6, with D possibly being TRBD1 (6 bases). CDR1 and CDR2 from the germline V gene are KGHSH and LQKENI. V was cut by 3 bases and J by 7 bases, with 13 bases left in between. The CDR3 is 15 residues long. CDR3 region: CASSPLPGANSPLHF. The DNA of the CDR3 is TGTGCCAGCTCACCCCTCCCAGGGGCGAATTCACCCCTCCACTTT.

The rearrangement uses TRBV11-3 and TRBJ2-5, with 8 bases identical to TRBD1. V lost 5 bases and J lost 3; bases outside the gene matches: 5. This CDR3 region has 14 residues. Germline lookup yields CDR1 SGHNT and CDR2 YENEEA. The CDR3 spells CASSPPTGEETQYF. The DNA of the CDR3 is TGTGCCAGCAGCCCCCCGACAGGGGAAGAGACCCAGTACTTC.

The V and J genes are TRBV14 and TRBJ2-5, with 8 bases identical to TRBD2. From germline, CDR1 is SGHDN and CDR2 FVKESK. V was clipped by 6 bases and J by 5 bases; unmatched bases: 5. This CDR3 spans 13 amino acids. CDR3 sequence reads: CASSPGLVETQYF. The CDR3 nucleotides are TGTGCCAGCAGTCCGGGACTAGTGGAGACCCAGTACTTC.

The J gene is TRBJ2-7, the V gene TRBV7-2, with 7 positions matching TRBD1. V shed 5 bases, J shed 6 bases, and the junction held 4 bases outside the gene matches. Germline V gene data show CDR1 as SGHTA and CDR2 as FQGNSA. This CDR3 is 12 amino acids long. CDR3 nucleotides: TGTGCCAGCAGCACGACAGGGCGCGAGCAGTACTTC. Its protein product is CASSTTGREQYF.

J is TRBJ2-1 and V is TRBV5-6, with D possibly being TRBD2 (6 bases). Germline V CDR1 and CDR2: SGHDT, YYEEEE. Trimming removed 4 bases at V and 4 bases at J, with 12 bases between. CDR3 size: 14 residues. The CDR3 spells CASSQRGVYNEQFF. Written as DNA, the CDR3 is TGTGCCAGCAGCCAGCGCGGGGTGTACAATGAGCAGTTCTTC.

This clone has just one count. The CDR3 here is CSVLVPSGSYEQYF. CDR3 nucleotides: TGCAGCGTCTTAGTGCCTAGCGGGTCCTACGAGCAGTACTTC. The chain joins TRBV29-1 to TRBJ2-7, with TRBD2 identical over 8 bases. This CDR3 has 14 amino acids. Germline CDR1 SQVTM, CDR2 ANQGSEA. Germline trimming cut 6 bases from V and 1 base from J; bases unmatched to any gene: 8.

The chain recombines TRBV27 with TRBJ1-6; D gene unclear. Deletions cut 6 bases from V and 0 bases from J, with 12 bases between. Germline V gene data show CDR1 as MNHEY and CDR2 as SMNVEV (reference sequence). The CDR3 runs to 16 residues. CDR3 nucleotide sequence: TGTGCCAGCAGCCGGGAGCTAGACTCCTATAATTCACCCCTCCACTTT. Translation: CASSRELDSYNSPLHF.

This clone is a singleton in its sample. The chain carries TRBV5-4 and TRBJ2-1, with 9 bases fitting TRBD1. V gave up 4 bases and J gave up 4 bases; unmatched junction bases: 6. In germline, CDR1 is SGHNT, CDR2 YYREEE (reference sequence). The length of the CDR3 is 15 residues. As DNA, the CDR3 is TGTGCCAGCAGCACAGGGGGCTCCCGATACAATGAGCAGTTCTTC. This gives the protein CASSTGGSRYNEQFF. Full variable domain (rest looked up from reference TRBV5-4 and TRBJ2-1): ETGVTQSPTHLIKTRGQQVTLRCSSQSGHNTVSWYQQALGQGPQFIFQYYREEENGRGNFPPRFSGLQFPNYSSELNVNALELDDSALYLCASSTGGSRYNEQFFGPGTRLTVL.